Sequencing of this TCR beta chain was carried out in a study of response to subunit inactivated influenza vaccine. TCRdb reanalysed the RT-PCR reads using MiXCR and keeps one entry per CDR3 protein. The top ten clones hold 10% to 15% of a sample with 500,000 to 600,000 distinct CDR3 sequences, around 8% of them seen once. Study-wide results and limits: A suggestion made by the authors is that each seasonal influenza vaccination recruits few new T cells.

This clonotype was seen a few times. Its specificity is unknown. This sequence originates from a man in his fifties or sixties who received an inactivated influenza vaccine. The sequenced sample was PBMCs from blood, obtained about 23 months after vaccination.

CDR3 protein: CASSQTGDNEQFF. The CDR3 nucleotides read TGTGCCAGCAGCCAGACAGGGGACAATGAGCAGTTCTTC. This sequence joins TRBV11-3 and TRBJ2-1, with TRBD1 matching over 8 bases. V gave up 5 bases and J gave up 5 bases; unmatched junction bases: 2. CDR3 length equals 13 residues. In germline, CDR1 is SGHNT, CDR2 YENEEA.